Listed here is a single T cell receptor (beta chain). The assay was immunoSEQ multiplex PCR, and TCRdb's table has in-frame clones only and misses some. The sample has fewer than 65,000 clones, 94% seen once. This entry comes from a study of T cell changes during pregnancy in multiple sclerosis. The J segment lost 5 bases and the V segment lost 6 bases, leaving 6 bases of the junction unmatched. Germline CDR1 reads ENHRY; CDR2 reads SYGVKD. The CDR3 covers 15 residues. The sample in question was CD4+ T cells from peripheral blood mononuclear cells, obtained in the third trimester of pregnancy. The sequence was obtained from a female donor with multiple sclerosis, enrolled in a pregnancy study. V gene TRBV10-3 combines with J gene TRBJ2-2; TRBD1 matches at 10 bases. CDR3 bases: TGTGCCATCAGCCCGGACAGGGGGAAAACCGGGGAGCTGTTTTTT. This codes for CAISPDRGKTGELFF.